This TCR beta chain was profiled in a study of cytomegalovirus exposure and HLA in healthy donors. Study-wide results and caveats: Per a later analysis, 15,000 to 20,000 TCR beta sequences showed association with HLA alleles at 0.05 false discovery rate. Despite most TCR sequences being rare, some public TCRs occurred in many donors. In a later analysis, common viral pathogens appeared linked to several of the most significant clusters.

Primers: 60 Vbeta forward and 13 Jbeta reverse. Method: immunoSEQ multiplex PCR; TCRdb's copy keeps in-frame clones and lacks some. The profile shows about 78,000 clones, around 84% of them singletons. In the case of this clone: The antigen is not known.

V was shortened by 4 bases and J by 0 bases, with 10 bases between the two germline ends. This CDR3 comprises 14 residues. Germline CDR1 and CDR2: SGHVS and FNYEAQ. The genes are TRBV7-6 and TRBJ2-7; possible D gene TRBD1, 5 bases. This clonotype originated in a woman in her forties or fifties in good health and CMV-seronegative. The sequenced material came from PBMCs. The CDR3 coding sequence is TGTGCCAGCAGCTCAGGGTACAGCTCCTACGAGCAGTACGTC. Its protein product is CASSSGYSSYEQYV.